This T cell receptor (beta chain) originates from a study of response to subunit inactivated influenza vaccine. Notes on the study in general: The authors put forward the suggestion that each seasonal influenza vaccination may bring in only a limited number of new T cells.

TCRdb reanalysed the RT-PCR reads using MiXCR and keeps one entry per CDR3 protein. The table shows hundreds of thousands of distinct CDR3 sequences, with approximately 15% occurring only once. From germline, CDR1 is MNHEY and CDR2 SMNVEV (reference sequence). The germline V and J ends were trimmed by 6 bases and 0 bases, with 24 bases remaining between them. The CDR3 contains 18 residues. Details on this clonotype: The antigen is not known.

The sequence derives from a man aged 50 or older who received an inactivated influenza vaccine. J is TRBJ2-7 and V is TRBV27; maybe TRBD2 (6 bases). Material: PBMCs from blood, obtained approximately 15 days before vaccination. CDR3 nucleotides: TGTGCCAGCAGATCCTTTGATAGACTAGACCGGAGCTCCTACGAGCAGTACTTC. Translated: CASRSFDRLDRSSYEQYF.